This T cell receptor (beta chain) was captured by sequencing in a study of T cells in Graves' hyperthyroidism and ophthalmopathy. Template material for amplifying TCR beta CDR3 regions consisted of RNA transcripts. First-round RT-PCR with HTBI primers amplified the TCR CDR3 region. TCRdb used MiXCR to reprocess the multiplex PCR reads, holding one entry per CDR3 protein. The repertoire includes 500,000 to 750,000 distinct CDR3 sequences, roughly 50% of them detected once, and more than 7% sits in the top ten. Newly diagnosed hyperthyroidism, duration under 2 months, in patients aged 18 to 65. Used for diagnoses were clinical symptoms, serum thyroxine and TRAb, thyroid ultrasound and orbital computed tomography. Losses at the gene ends were 6 bases for V and 3 bases for J; bases not matched to a gene: 9. Germline V CDR1 and CDR2: SQVTM, ANQGSEA. The CDR3 has 15 residues. This clonotype was recorded only once.

The sequenced sample consisted of peripheral blood or thyroid tissue (not recorded which). V gene TRBV29-1 combines with J gene TRBJ1-5, with TRBD1 matching 9 bases. The clonotype comes from a woman in her late teens or twenties with Graves' hyperthyroidism. The CDR3: CSVRQGDGYNQPQHF. DNA of the CDR3: TGCAGCGTCCGACAGGGGGACGGTTACAATCAGCCCCAGCATTTT.